These 25 T cell receptor beta chains share one sample of origin, sequenced in a study of blood T cell repertoires in COVID-19. The assay was immunoSEQ multiplex PCR, and TCRdb's table has in-frame clones only and misses some. The sample lists more than 250,000 clones, more than 75% occurring once. The sample consisted of peripheral blood. These receptors were taken from a young woman who had recovered from COVID-19.

This clone turned up a few times. V gene TRBV5-1 combines with J gene TRBJ2-1; 7 bases are shared with TRBD1. Looked up from germline, CDR1 is SGHRS and CDR2 is YFSETQ. With V trimmed by 4 bases and J by 15 bases, 19 bases remained unmatched. This CDR3 is built from 15 residues. The CDR3 here is CASSDLPGQPDRPFF. The CDR3 nucleotides read TGCGCCAGCAGCGACCTACCGGGACAGCCAGACCGTCCGTTCTTC.

CDR3 bases: TGTGCCAGCAGCCCGAGGGTGGGAGGCTATGGCTACACCTTC. This codes for CASSPRVGGYGYTF. The J gene is TRBJ1-2, the V gene TRBV7-2; D is unresolved. Germline CDR1 is SGHTA and CDR2 is FQGNSA. The V end was cut by 5 bases, the J end by 4 bases, with 14 bases between. The CDR3 spans 14 residues.

Here the CDR3 reads CASSQIPLANTDTQYF. CDR3 nucleotide sequence: TGTGCCAGCAGCCAGATTCCACTAGCTAACACAGATACGCAGTATTTT. The rearrangement links TRBV11-2 to TRBJ2-3; TRBD2 might be the D (6 bases). Trimming left V 5 bases short and J 2 bases short, with 17 bases between. Germline V gene sequence: CDR1 SGHAT, CDR2 FQNNGV. CDR3 length: 16 amino acids.

CDR3 sequence reads: CASSPLVGTGAEQYF. For the CDR3, the DNA is TGTGCCAGCAGCCCCCTCGTGGGGACAGGGGCCGAGCAGTACTTC. The chain employs TRBV3-1 (or the pseudogene TRBV3-2) and TRBJ2-7; 10 nucleotides agree with TRBD1. The CDR3 spans 15 residues. CDR1 and CDR2 from the germline V gene are LGHDT and YNNKEL (reference sequence). V gave up 4 bases and J gave up 6 bases; unmatched junction bases: 9.

The chain is built from TRBV27 and TRBJ1-4; D perhaps matches TRBD1 (5 bases). The CDR3 is made up of 13 amino acids. Germline values: CDR1 MNHEY, CDR2 SMNVEV (reference sequence). Trimming removed 4 bases from V and 7 bases from J, with 10 bases in between. CDR3 coding DNA: TGTGCCAGCAGTTCTCAGGGAGGTGAAAAACTGTTTTTT. The encoded protein is CASSSQGGEKLFF.

The chain carries TRBV28 and TRBJ1-1, with 8 bases matching TRBD1. The CDR3 contains 15 residues. Germline V gene data show CDR1 as MDHEN and CDR2 as SYDVKM. J gave up 5 bases and V 10 bases, and 15 bases lay outside the gene matches. The CDR3 region has the DNA TGTGCCACTCGACAGGGGCGAACGGCGAGGACTGAAGCTTTCTTT. It yields the protein CATRQGRTARTEAFF. Using reference TRBV28 and TRBJ1-1 for the parts outside the CDR3, the full variable domain is DVKVTQSSRYLVKRTGEKVFLECVQDMDHENMFWYRQDPGLGLRLIYFSYDVKMKEKGDIPEGYSVSREKKERFSLILESASTNQTSMYLCATRQGRTARTEAFFGQGTRLTVV.

V gene TRBV10-2 combines with J gene TRBJ2-3, with TRBD2 identical over 9 bases. This CDR3 has 13 residues. Per the germline V gene, CDR1 is WSHSY and CDR2 is SAAADI. V gave up 4 bases and J gave up 6 bases; unmatched junction bases: 2. The CDR3 spells CASSVLAGDTQYF. The CDR3 DNA sequence: TGCGCCAGCAGTGTTCTAGCGGGGGATACGCAGTATTTT.

The chain couples TRBV4-3 to TRBJ2-1; 8 bases fit TRBD2. Germline values: CDR1 LGHNA, CDR2 YSLEER. This CDR3 region has 15 residues. The trim removed 3 bases at V and 6 bases at J, leaving 7 bases unmatched. CDR3 nucleotide sequence: TGCGCCAGCAGCCAGGTTGCGGGAGGTAGCAATGAGCAGTTCTTC. Its protein is CASSQVAGGSNEQFF.

The CDR3 DNA reads as TGTGCCAGCAGCGACAGCCTCTATGGCTACACCTTC. Translated, it gives CASSDSLYGYTF. The rearrangement links TRBV6-5 to TRBJ1-2; tentatively, D is TRBD1 (5 bases). This CDR3 spans 12 amino acids. Germline V gives CDR1 MNHEY, CDR2 SVGAGI. The V and J ends lost 6 bases and 4 bases respectively, with 9 bases between them.

The chain carries TRBV5-6 and TRBJ1-6, with D tentatively TRBD1 (5 bases). V lost 2 bases to trimming and J lost 10 bases, with 10 bases between them. Germline V lookup: CDR1 SGHDT, CDR2 YYEEEE. The CDR3 extends over 13 amino acids. The CDR3 reads CASSFWGGSPLHF. In DNA, the CDR3 is TGTGCCAGCAGCTTCTGGGGGGGATCACCCCTCCACTTT.

The J gene is TRBJ2-7, the V gene TRBV28; 9 bases map to TRBD1. The CDR3 is 15 amino acids. The ends lost 5 bases at V and 6 bases at J; junction bases unmatched: 11. Germline V lookup: CDR1 MDHEN, CDR2 SYDVKM. The CDR3 loop reads CASSRVGQGQFEQYF. The CDR3, as DNA: TGTGCCAGCAGTAGAGTGGGACAGGGACAATTCGAGCAGTACTTC.

V is TRBV13 and J is TRBJ1-2; 7 bases align to TRBD1. The germline CDR1 and CDR2 sequences are PRHDT and FYEKMQ (reference sequence). CDR3 size: 13 residues. After removal of 8 bases from V and 4 bases from J, the junction contained 7 bases not matched to a gene. The CDR3: CASRRQGIYGYTF. For the CDR3, the DNA is TGTGCCAGCCGAAGACAGGGCATCTATGGCTACACCTTC.

This clone was seen only a few times. This chain uses TRBV19 with TRBJ1-5, with D perhaps TRBD1 (6 bases). Trimming left V 7 bases short and J 0 bases short, with 13 bases between. CDR3 length equals 15 residues. Germline lookup yields CDR1 LNHDA and CDR2 SQIVND (reference sequence). The chain's CDR3 is CASKGDKYSNQPQHF. In DNA, the CDR3 is TGTGCCAGTAAAGGGGACAAATATAGCAATCAGCCCCAGCATTTT.

The gene calls are TRBV6-4 and TRBJ1-2, with unresolved D. The CDR3 has 13 residues. The germline gives CDR1 MRHNA, CDR2 SNTAGT. The V gene lost 0 bases and the J gene lost 6 bases, with 8 bases spanning the gap. CDR3 protein: CASSDSNRHGYTF. For the CDR3, the DNA is TGTGCCAGCAGTGACTCGAACAGACATGGCTACACCTTC.

This clone was seen a few times. This rearrangement joins TRBV3-1 (or the pseudogene TRBV3-2) to TRBJ1-3, with D uncertain. With 4 bases removed from V and 2 bases from J, the gap between germline ends came to 9 bases. The CDR3 has 14 amino acids. Germline loops: CDR1 LGHDT, CDR2 YNNKEL (reference sequence). CDR3 DNA: TGTGCCAGCAGCCCGCTGGGCCCTGGAAACACCATATATTTT. This sequence encodes CASSPLGPGNTIYF.

The chain is built from TRBV28 and TRBJ2-5; D gene unclear. Trimming pared 1 base from V and 1 base from J, leaving 4 bases between. The CDR3 is 13 residues long. From germline, CDR1 is MDHEN and CDR2 SYDVKM. The CDR3 spells CASSLSLQETQYF. CDR3 nucleotides: TGTGCCAGCAGTTTATCCCTCCAAGAGACCCAGTACTTC.

The chain links TRBV30 to TRBJ2-1, with 9 nucleotides matching TRBD1. Germline V gene data show CDR1 as GTSNPN and CDR2 as SVGIG (reference sequence). V was pared by 3 bases and J by 12 bases, with 6 bases of the junction left unmatched. The CDR3 runs to 12 residues. The CDR3 sequence is CAWRPPGQGQFF. As DNA, the CDR3 is TGTGCCTGGAGACCCCCGGGACAGGGGCAGTTCTTC.

As regards this clone: Other nucleotide sequences in the sample specify the same CDR3. The chain links TRBV9 to TRBJ2-5, with no clear D. The germline V gene encodes CDR1 SGDLS and CDR2 YYNGEE. CDR3 length: 13 amino acids. Trimming shortened V by 0 bases and J by 1 base, and 4 bases separated the two germline ends. The CDR3 region is CASSVGLQETQYF. The CDR3 DNA is TGTGCCAGCAGCGTAGGGCTCCAAGAGACCCAGTACTTC. The full variable domain, rest sourced from reference TRBV9 and TRBJ2-5, is DSGVTQTPKHLITATGQRVTLRCSPRSGDLSVYWYQQSLDQGLQFLIQYYNGEERAKGNILERFSAQQFPDLHSELNLSSLELGDSALYFCASSVGLQETQYFGPGTRLLVL.

The V gene is TRBV25-1, the J gene TRBJ2-3; 8 bases are shared with TRBD1. This CDR3 region has 15 residues. With 4 bases clipped from V and 4 bases from J, the junction kept 7 bases outside the gene matches. CDR1 MGHDK and CDR2 SYGVNS come from the germline V gene. CDR3 in DNA: TGTGCCAGCAGTGTCTGGACAGGGAGCCCAGATACGCAGTATTTT. This encodes CASSVWTGSPDTQYF.

This sequence joins TRBV11-2 and TRBJ1-3, with a possible D match to TRBD1 (5 bases). CDR1 is SGHAT, CDR2 FQNNGV, per germline. Trimming stripped 6 bases from V and 0 bases from J, with 21 bases between. The CDR3 is 18 amino acids. The chain's CDR3 is CASRPIGGGGISGNTIYF. CDR3 sequence (DNA): TGTGCCAGCAGACCCATCGGGGGTGGGGGGATCTCTGGAAACACCATATATTTT.

This chain uses TRBV29-1 with TRBJ2-7; possibly TRBD2 for D (5 bases). CDR1 is SQVTM, CDR2 ANQGSEA, per germline. Trimming took 4 bases from V and 3 from J, leaving 16 bases between them. This CDR3 has 14 residues. CDR3 DNA: TGCAGCGTTGGGGGTAGCCTGAGGGACTACGAGCAGTACTTC. This gives the protein CSVGGSLRDYEQYF.

The chain joins TRBV19 to TRBJ1-2; no clear D gene. V was cut by 3 bases and J by 0 bases, with 11 bases left in between. Germline assignment: CDR1 LNHDA and CDR2 SQIVND (reference sequence). The CDR3 covers 15 residues. Here the CDR3 DNA reads TGTGCCAGTAGTATCTTCCAGCGATCTAACTATGGCTACACCTTC. It specifies CASSIFQRSNYGYTF.

V is TRBV6-5 and J is TRBJ2-5, with a weak D call TRBD1 (5 bases). This CDR3 region has 16 residues. Trimming took 0 bases from V and 2 from J, leaving 13 bases between them. The germline V gene has CDR1 MNHEY and CDR2 SVGAGI. The CDR3 spells CASSYSTLRQQETQYF. The CDR3 nucleotides read TGTGCCAGCAGTTACTCGACCCTCAGACAGCAAGAGACCCAGTACTTC.

V gene TRBV9 combines with J gene TRBJ2-1; TRBD2 matches at 9 bases. There are 16 residues in the CDR3. Germline CDR1 and CDR2: SGDLS and YYNGEE. Trimming at V came to 4 bases and at J to 0 bases, leaving 5 bases not matched to a gene. The CDR3 region is CASSKQAGGSYNEQFF. DNA for the CDR3: TGTGCCAGCAGCAAACAAGCGGGAGGCTCCTACAATGAGCAGTTCTTC.

V and J are TRBV30 and TRBJ1-1; D unresolved. CDR3 length: 13 amino acids. Trimming pared 8 bases from V and 5 bases from J, leaving 18 bases between. Germline V gene lookup returns CDR1 GTSNPN and CDR2 SVGIG (reference sequence). The CDR3 sequence is CARHEAAGTEAFF. The CDR3 DNA reads as TGTGCCCGCCACGAGGCAGCGGGGACTGAAGCTTTCTTT.